This TCR beta chain was identified during a study of T-cell memory formation after mild COVID-19. Study in general: TCR clusters showed largely donor specificity. Study results and limitations: Memory cells collected pre-infection included some clones that later responded, suggesting cross-reactive memory joined.

TCRdb reprocessed the 5' RACE reads with MiXCR, giving one entry per CDR3 protein. The data show fewer than 250,000 distinct CDR3 sequences, about 10% seen once. This clonotype was counted many times. Its antigen is unidentified. This TCR was sampled from a man younger than 35 who had mild COVID-19 (a few samples of this study predate the infection). Cell type and time point are not known. The sample was PBMCs or a T cell subset sorted from them (not recorded which).

The CDR3 DNA follows: TGTGCCAGCAGCTTGGGCGGGACCACAGATACGCAGTATTTT. Amino acids: CASSLGGTTDTQYF. This sequence joins TRBV7-2 and TRBJ2-3, with a weak D call TRBD2 (6 bases). The V gene lost 3 bases and the J gene lost 2 bases, with 9 bases spanning the gap. The CDR3 is 14 residues long. From germline, CDR1 is SGHTA and CDR2 FQGNSA.